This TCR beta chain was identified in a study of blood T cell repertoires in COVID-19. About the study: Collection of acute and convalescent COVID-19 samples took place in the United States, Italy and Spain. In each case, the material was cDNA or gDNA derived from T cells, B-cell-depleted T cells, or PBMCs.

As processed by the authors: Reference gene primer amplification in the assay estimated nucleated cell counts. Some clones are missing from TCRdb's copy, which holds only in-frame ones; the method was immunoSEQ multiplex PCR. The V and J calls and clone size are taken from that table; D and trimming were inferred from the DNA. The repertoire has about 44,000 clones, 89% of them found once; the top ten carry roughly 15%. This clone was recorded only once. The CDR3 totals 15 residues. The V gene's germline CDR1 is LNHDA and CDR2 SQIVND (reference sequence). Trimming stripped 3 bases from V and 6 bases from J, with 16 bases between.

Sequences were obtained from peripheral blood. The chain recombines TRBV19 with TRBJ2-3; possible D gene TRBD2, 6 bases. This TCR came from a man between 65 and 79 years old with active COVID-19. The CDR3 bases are TGTGCCAGTAGTATGGAGCGGGTGAGGTGGGATACGCAGTATTTT. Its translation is CASSMERVRWDTQYF.